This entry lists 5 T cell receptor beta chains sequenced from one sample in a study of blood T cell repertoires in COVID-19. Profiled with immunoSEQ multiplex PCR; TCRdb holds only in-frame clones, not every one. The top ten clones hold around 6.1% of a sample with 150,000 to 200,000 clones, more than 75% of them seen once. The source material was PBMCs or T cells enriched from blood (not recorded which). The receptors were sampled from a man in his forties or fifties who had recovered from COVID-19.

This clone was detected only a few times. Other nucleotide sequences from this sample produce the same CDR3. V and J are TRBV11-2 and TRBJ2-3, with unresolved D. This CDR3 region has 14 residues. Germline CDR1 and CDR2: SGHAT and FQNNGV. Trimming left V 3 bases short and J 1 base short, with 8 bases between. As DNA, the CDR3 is TGTGCCAGCAGCTTGGTGGGCGGCACAGATACGCAGTATTTT. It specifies CASSLVGGTDTQYF.

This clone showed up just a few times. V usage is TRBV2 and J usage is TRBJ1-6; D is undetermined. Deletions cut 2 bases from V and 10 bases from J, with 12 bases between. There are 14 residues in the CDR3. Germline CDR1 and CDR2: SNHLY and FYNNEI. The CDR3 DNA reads TGTGCCAGCAGTGAACCGGGGAGTCGCTCACCCCTCCACTTT. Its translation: CASSEPGSRSPLHF.

In DNA form, the CDR3 reads TGCGCCAGCTTAACAGGGTATGGGGCCAAAAACATTCAGTACTTC. Amino acids: CASLTGYGAKNIQYF. The chain employs TRBV10-2 and TRBJ2-4; tentatively, D is TRBD1 (6 bases). Germline CDR1 is WSHSY and CDR2 is SAAADI. V lost 8 bases and J 1 base, leaving 15 bases between the germline ends. The CDR3 sequence is 15 residues long.

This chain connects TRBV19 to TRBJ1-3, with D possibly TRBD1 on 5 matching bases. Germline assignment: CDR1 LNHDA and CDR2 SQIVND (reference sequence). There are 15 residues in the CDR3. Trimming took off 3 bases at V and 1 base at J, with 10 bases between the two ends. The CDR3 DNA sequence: TGTGCCAGTAGTATCGATCCAGGGTCTGGAAACACCATATATTTT. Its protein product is CASSIDPGSGNTIYF.

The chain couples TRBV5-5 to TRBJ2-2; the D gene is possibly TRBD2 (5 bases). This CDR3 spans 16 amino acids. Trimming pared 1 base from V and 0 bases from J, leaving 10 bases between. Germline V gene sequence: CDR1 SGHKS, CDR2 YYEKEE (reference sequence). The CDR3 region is CASSLSSGANTGELFF. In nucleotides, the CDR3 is TGTGCCAGCAGCTTGTCGAGCGGCGCGAACACCGGGGAGCTGTTTTTT.